The 32 T cell receptor beta chains below were found in one sample sequenced in a study of cytomegalovirus exposure and HLA in healthy donors. The PCR employed 60 Vbeta primers together with 13 Jbeta primers. Profiling relied on immunoSEQ multiplex PCR, and the TCRdb table lists in-frame clones only, not all of them. The sample has around 160,000 clones, around 73% seen once. Source material: PBMCs. The receptors were gathered from a male donor in good health and CMV-seronegative.

This clone was observed a handful of times. Within the sample, other DNA sequences also encode this same CDR3. This chain joins TRBV4-3 and TRBJ1-3; possible D gene TRBD1, 6 bases. CDR3 length equals 16 residues. The V and J ends lost 4 bases and 0 bases respectively, with 13 bases between them. CDR1 and CDR2 (germline): LGHNA, YSLEER. The CDR3 protein is CASSRKQGSSGNTIYF. The CDR3, as DNA: TGCGCCAGCAGCCGAAAACAGGGAAGCTCTGGAAACACCATATATTTT.

This chain joins TRBV4-2 and TRBJ2-1, with 8 bases aligning to TRBD2. J was trimmed by 2 bases and V by 3 bases; bases with no gene match: 9. Germline lookup yields CDR1 LGHNA and CDR2 YNFKEQ. The length of the CDR3 is 17 residues. The CDR3 spells CASSHPGGAGTYNEQFF. As DNA, the CDR3 is TGTGCCAGCAGCCATCCCGGGGGGGCGGGCACCTACAATGAGCAGTTCTTC.

The chain joins TRBV5-4 to TRBJ1-2, with a possible D match to TRBD1 (5 bases). CDR1 is SGHNT, CDR2 YYREEE, per germline (reference sequence). The V and J ends lost 4 bases and 8 bases respectively, with 18 bases between them. The CDR3 is 14 amino acids. CDR3 amino acids: CASSLLQTAGGYTF. In DNA form, the CDR3 reads TGTGCCAGCAGCCTCCTACAGACAGCCGGAGGCTACACCTTC. The full variable domain, in which reference TRBV5-4 and TRBJ1-2 provide the parts outside the CDR3, is ETGVTQSPTHLIKTRGQQVTLRCSSQSGHNTVSWYQQALGQGPQFIFQYYREEENGRGNFPPRFSGLQFPNYSSELNVNALELDDSALYLCASSLLQTAGGYTFGSGTRLTVV.

In its sample, this clone was seen a few times. The chain recombines TRBV11-1 with TRBJ2-7, with TRBD1 as a possible D gene (6 bases). This CDR3 region has 15 residues. The V gene's germline CDR1 is SGHAT and CDR2 FQDESV (reference sequence). V lost 3 bases, J lost 0 bases, and 12 bases lay in between. This CDR3 reads CASSFGTQSSYEQYF. CDR3 nucleotides: TGTGCCAGCAGCTTCGGGACACAGAGCTCCTACGAGCAGTACTTC.

The genes are TRBV7-6 and TRBJ2-2; the D gene is possibly TRBD2 (6 bases). The germline V and J ends were trimmed by 6 bases and 3 bases, with 14 bases remaining between them. This CDR3 region has 15 residues. CDR1 and CDR2 (germline): SGHVS, FNYEAQ. The CDR3 coding sequence is TGTGCCAGCAGTCCAAGCGGGCGGCACACCGGGGAGCTGTTTTTT. Protein: CASSPSGRHTGELFF.

The chain joins TRBV29-1 to TRBJ2-3; D is possibly TRBD2 (7 bases). Germline V lookup: CDR1 SQVTM, CDR2 ANQGSEA. Trimming left V 2 bases short and J 6 bases short, with 9 bases between. The CDR3 is made up of 12 amino acids. The CDR3 region has the DNA TGCAGCGTTGAATGGGGGGGCGATACGCAGTATTTT. Its translation is CSVEWGGDTQYF.

V usage is TRBV18 and J usage is TRBJ1-5, with 9 bases lining up with TRBD1. The germline V gene has CDR1 KGHSH and CDR2 LQKENI. J lost 7 bases, V lost 4 bases, and 8 bases had no gene match. This CDR3 spans 15 amino acids. The DNA of the CDR3 is TGTGCCAGCTCACACTCTAACAGGGGGCAACAGCCCCAGCATTTT. It translates to CASSHSNRGQQPQHF.

J is TRBJ2-5 and V is TRBV10-3, with D possibly TRBD2 on 5 matching bases. CDR1 is ENHRY, CDR2 SYGVKD, per germline. The CDR3 totals 11 residues. Trimming removed 5 bases from V and 5 bases from J, with 6 bases in between. The CDR3 region is CAISTGETQYF. CDR3 DNA: TGTGCCATCAGTACGGGGGAGACCCAGTACTTC.

The chain uses TRBV6-5 and TRBJ1-1; D perhaps matches TRBD1 (5 bases). CDR1 is MNHEY and CDR2 is SVGAGI in the germline V gene. V shed 0 bases and J shed 1 base, with 12 bases lying between them. The CDR3 runs 16 residues. The CDR3 nucleotides read TGTGCCAGCAGTTACTCAAGGACACCCGGGAACACTGAAGCTTTCTTT. Translation gives CASSYSRTPGNTEAFF.

Only a few counts were recorded for this clone. V gene TRBV5-1 combines with J gene TRBJ2-3, with D maybe TRBD2 (5 bases). Germline CDR1 SGHRS, CDR2 YFSETQ. V shed 0 bases and J shed 0 bases, with 8 bases lying between them. This CDR3 has 15 residues. The CDR3 DNA reads as TGCGCCAGCAGCTTGGGAGGGAAAAGCACAGATACGCAGTATTTT. Its translation is CASSLGGKSTDTQYF.

This clone turned up a few times. The chain uses TRBV6-1 and TRBJ1-1, with 9 bases identical to TRBD1. The J segment lost 6 bases and the V segment lost 6 bases, leaving 8 bases of the junction unmatched. Germline V CDR1 and CDR2: MNHNS, SASEGT. The CDR3 totals 14 residues. For the CDR3, the DNA is TGTGCCAGCAGCCTAGGACAGGGGATGGCTGAAGCTTTCTTT. Its translation: CASSLGQGMAEAFF.

The CDR3 protein is CASSYGSSGRFEQYF. Here the CDR3 DNA reads TGTGCCAGCAGTTACGGGTCTAGCGGGAGATTCGAGCAGTACTTC. This chain uses TRBV6-5 with TRBJ2-7, with TRBD2 matching over 10 bases. This CDR3 contains 15 residues. Germline CDR1 reads MNHEY; CDR2 reads SVGAGI. V lost 2 bases to trimming and J lost 6 bases; unmatched junction nucleotides: 7.

The CDR3 bases are TGCGCCAGCAGCCAAAGCGCAGGGGCTACTGAAGCTTTCTTT. Its translation: CASSQSAGATEAFF. The chain employs TRBV4-1 and TRBJ1-1, with D maybe TRBD1 (6 bases). This CDR3 region has 14 residues. CDR1 and CDR2 (germline): MGHRA, YSYEKL. Trimming stripped 2 bases from V and 5 bases from J, with 12 bases between.

J is TRBJ1-5 and V is TRBV6-5, with D perhaps TRBD1 (5 bases). Germline V gives CDR1 MNHEY, CDR2 SVGAGI. V was clipped by 4 bases and J by 5 bases, with 12 bases between them. This CDR3 region has 14 residues. The CDR3 bases are TGTGCCAGCAGTTCCATCACAGGCGATCAGCCCCAGCATTTT. The encoded protein is CASSSITGDQPQHF.

The chain combines TRBV19 with TRBJ1-3; D uncertain. The CDR3 contains 16 residues. The V end was cut by 5 bases, the J end by 3 bases, with 17 bases between. Looked up from germline, CDR1 is LNHDA and CDR2 is SQIVND (reference sequence). CDR3 nucleotide sequence: TGTGCCAGTAGTCCCGACGCGGGTACTGGTGGAAACACCATATATTTT. It encodes CASSPDAGTGGNTIYF. The full variable domain, rest sourced from reference TRBV19 and TRBJ1-3, is DGGITQSPKYLFRKEGQNVTLSCEQNLNHDAMYWYRQDPGQGLRLIYYSQIVNDFQKGDIAEGYSVSREKKESFPLTVTSAQKNPTAFYLCASSPDAGTGGNTIYFGEGSWLTVV.

This clone showed up just a few times. The rearrangement links TRBV11-1 to TRBJ2-1, with TRBD2 as a possible D gene (6 bases). In germline, CDR1 is SGHAT, CDR2 FQDESV (reference sequence). The V gene lost 1 base and the J gene lost 2 bases, with 12 bases spanning the gap. The CDR3 is 16 residues long. The CDR3 is CASSLDVLAPYNEQFF. The CDR3, as DNA: TGTGCCAGCAGCTTAGATGTGCTAGCGCCCTACAATGAGCAGTTCTTC.

The chain combines TRBV7-8 with TRBJ2-7, with TRBD1 matching over 9 bases. The ends lost 2 bases at V and 6 bases at J; junction bases unmatched: 11. Per the germline V gene, CDR1 is SGHVS and CDR2 is FQNEAQ. This CDR3 region has 16 residues. As DNA, the CDR3 is TGTGCCAGCAGCTTATTAAGTTCTGGGACAGGGTCCGAGCAGTACTTC. The encoded protein is CASSLLSSGTGSEQYF.

The chain links TRBV6-5 to TRBJ2-5; TRBD2 matches at 10 bases. Germline V CDR1 and CDR2: MNHEY, SVGAGI. The CDR3 consists of 15 residues. J lost 4 bases, V lost 0 bases, and 2 bases had no gene match. The CDR3 spells CASSYSGLAVETQYF. CDR3 sequence (DNA): TGTGCCAGCAGTTACTCAGGACTAGCGGTAGAGACCCAGTACTTC.

This chain connects TRBV5-1 to TRBJ2-5; TRBD1 matches at 7 bases. CDR1 is SGHRS, CDR2 YFSETQ, per germline. V shed 9 bases, J shed 1 base, and the junction held 9 bases outside the gene matches. The CDR3 has 14 residues. CDR3 sequence (DNA): TGCGCCAACTCTGGGACAGAAATCCAAGAGACCCAGTACTTC. Amino acids: CANSGTEIQETQYF.

V and J are TRBV6-5 and TRBJ1-2, with 12 bases identical to TRBD1. V shed 6 bases, J shed 4 bases, and the junction held 6 bases outside the gene matches. This CDR3 spans 15 amino acids. Germline V gene sequence: CDR1 MNHEY, CDR2 SVGAGI. CDR3 coding DNA: TGTGCCAGCAGCTCGGGACAGGGGGCTTTCTATGGCTACACCTTC. This translates into CASSSGQGAFYGYTF.

The V and J genes are TRBV28 and TRBJ1-1; weak D call: TRBD1 (5 bases). CDR3 length: 13 residues. Between the trimmed V and J ends, which lost 7 bases and 8 bases, there was a span of 17 bases. CDR1 and CDR2 (germline): MDHEN, SYDVKM. The CDR3 here is CASIIQGTKEAFF. CDR3 coding DNA: TGTGCCAGCATTATTCAGGGTACCAAAGAAGCTTTCTTT.

A word on this clone: At one end, the junction sequence differs from germline, possibly due to a read error. J is TRBJ1-5 and V is TRBV7-2; D call uncertain. The CDR3 runs 15 residues. Germline CDR1 reads SGHTA; CDR2 reads FQGNSA. For the CDR3, the DNA is TGTGCCAGCAGCTTAACCGGGATCCCAACTCAGCCCCGGCATTTT. Encoded protein: CASSLTGIPTQPRHF.

The J gene is TRBJ2-1, the V gene TRBV2, with D perhaps matching TRBD2 (6 bases). CDR3 length: 15 amino acids. In germline, CDR1 is SNHLY, CDR2 FYNNEI. V shed 1 base and J shed 9 bases, with 16 bases lying between them. This chain's CDR3 is CASSEGGRIVAEQFF. CDR3 nucleotide sequence: TGTGCCAGCAGTGAAGGGGGGAGGATAGTCGCTGAGCAGTTCTTC. Variable domain in full (rest from reference TRBV2 and TRBJ2-1): EPEVTQTPSHQVTQMGQEVILRCVPISNHLYFYWYRQILGQKVEFLVSFYNNEISEKSEIFDDQFSVERPDGSNFTLKIRSTKLEDSAMYFCASSEGGRIVAEQFFGPGTRLTVL.

The V gene is TRBV6-6, the J gene TRBJ2-7; 8 bases fit TRBD2. The CDR3 is 14 residues long. Germline V gene sequence: CDR1 MNHNY, CDR2 SVGAGI (reference sequence). J gave up 3 bases and V 6 bases, and 7 bases lay outside the gene matches. In nucleotides, the CDR3 is TGTGCCAGCAGCTCTCTAGCGGGTGTCTACGAGCAGTACTTC. Amino acids: CASSSLAGVYEQYF.

This chain links TRBV5-1 with TRBJ2-4; D not certain. V was trimmed by 5 bases and J by 1 base, leaving 7 bases between them. This CDR3 region has 13 residues. Germline loops: CDR1 SGHRS, CDR2 YFSETQ. CDR3 bases: TGCGCCAGCAGGTTAGAGGCCAAAAACATTCAGTACTTC. Encoded protein: CASRLEAKNIQYF. The full variable domain, its missing parts supplied by reference TRBV5-1 and TRBJ2-4, is KAGVTQTPRYLIKTRGQQVTLSCSPISGHRSVSWYQQTPGQGLQFLFEYFSETQRNKGNFPGRFSGRQFSNSRSEMNVSTLELGDSALYLCASRLEAKNIQYFGAGTRLSVL.

The rearrangement joins TRBV5-1 to TRBJ2-6; 12 bases line up with TRBD2. There are 19 residues in the CDR3. V shed 3 bases, J shed 10 bases, and the junction held 17 bases outside the gene matches. CDR1 and CDR2 (germline): SGHRS, YFSETQ. CDR3: CASSSDKTSGGRVFNVLTF. The DNA for the CDR3 is TGCGCCAGCAGCTCCGACAAGACTAGCGGGGGTAGGGTTTTTAACGTCCTGACTTTC.

The CDR3: CASSLRPAGGMNTEAFF. The DNA of the CDR3 is TGCGCCAGCAGCTTGAGGCCGGCAGGGGGGATGAACACTGAAGCTTTCTTT. The chain combines TRBV5-1 with TRBJ1-1; TRBD1 matches 7 bases. J was trimmed by 0 bases and V by 1 base; bases with no gene match: 9. CDR3 size: 17 residues. Germline loops: CDR1 SGHRS, CDR2 YFSETQ. Full variable domain (rest looked up from reference TRBV5-1 and TRBJ1-1): KAGVTQTPRYLIKTRGQQVTLSCSPISGHRSVSWYQQTPGQGLQFLFEYFSETQRNKGNFPGRFSGRQFSNSRSEMNVSTLELGDSALYLCASSLRPAGGMNTEAFFGQGTRLTVV.

The chain joins TRBV6-5 to TRBJ2-2, with D perhaps matching TRBD2 (7 bases). The CDR3 extends over 15 amino acids. The V gene lost 2 bases and the J gene lost 5 bases, with 12 bases spanning the gap. Germline V gene lookup returns CDR1 MNHEY and CDR2 SVGAGI. The CDR3 DNA reads as TGTGCCAGCAGTTACGGGGGGGCAAGGACCGGGGAGCTGTTTTTT. Its translation is CASSYGGARTGELFF.

The rearrangement uses TRBV7-9 and TRBJ1-5, with 8 bases aligning to TRBD1. The germline V gene encodes CDR1 SEHNR and CDR2 FQNEAQ (reference sequence). With V trimmed by 5 bases and J by 7 bases, 4 bases remained unmatched. This CDR3 comprises 13 residues. CDR3: CASSPGGEQPQHF. Here the CDR3 DNA reads TGTGCCAGCAGCCCAGGGGGCGAACAGCCCCAGCATTTT.

The chain uses TRBV2 and TRBJ2-3; maybe TRBD2 (6 bases). This CDR3 has 17 residues. The V gene lost 4 bases and the J gene lost 1 base, with 18 bases spanning the gap. CDR1 and CDR2 from the germline V gene are SNHLY and FYNNEI. Written as DNA, the CDR3 is TGTGCCAGCAGTGGGGGGGTCAGGGAGGTCGGCACAGATACGCAGTATTTT. The encoded protein is CASSGGVREVGTDTQYF.

Details on this clone: A read error may account for a junction end that differs from germline. V usage is TRBV7-2 and J usage is TRBJ2-1; 14 bases map to TRBD2. CDR3 length: 15 residues. Per germline, CDR1 SGHTA and CDR2 FQGNSA. The CDR3, as DNA: TGTGCCAGCAGCTTAGCGGGACTAGCGGGGGAAGAGCTGTTCTTC. Protein sequence: CASSLAGLAGEELFF.

A note on this clone: Germline and junction disagree at one end, which may indicate a read error. The chain employs TRBV2 and TRBJ2-3; 7 bases map to TRBD2. The CDR3 is made up of 14 amino acids. Germline loops: CDR1 SNHLY, CDR2 FYNNEI. The CDR3 sequence is CASSEGGSRDTQYF. CDR3 nucleotide sequence: TGTGCCAGCAGTGAGGGAGGGAGCAGAGATACGCAGTATTTT.